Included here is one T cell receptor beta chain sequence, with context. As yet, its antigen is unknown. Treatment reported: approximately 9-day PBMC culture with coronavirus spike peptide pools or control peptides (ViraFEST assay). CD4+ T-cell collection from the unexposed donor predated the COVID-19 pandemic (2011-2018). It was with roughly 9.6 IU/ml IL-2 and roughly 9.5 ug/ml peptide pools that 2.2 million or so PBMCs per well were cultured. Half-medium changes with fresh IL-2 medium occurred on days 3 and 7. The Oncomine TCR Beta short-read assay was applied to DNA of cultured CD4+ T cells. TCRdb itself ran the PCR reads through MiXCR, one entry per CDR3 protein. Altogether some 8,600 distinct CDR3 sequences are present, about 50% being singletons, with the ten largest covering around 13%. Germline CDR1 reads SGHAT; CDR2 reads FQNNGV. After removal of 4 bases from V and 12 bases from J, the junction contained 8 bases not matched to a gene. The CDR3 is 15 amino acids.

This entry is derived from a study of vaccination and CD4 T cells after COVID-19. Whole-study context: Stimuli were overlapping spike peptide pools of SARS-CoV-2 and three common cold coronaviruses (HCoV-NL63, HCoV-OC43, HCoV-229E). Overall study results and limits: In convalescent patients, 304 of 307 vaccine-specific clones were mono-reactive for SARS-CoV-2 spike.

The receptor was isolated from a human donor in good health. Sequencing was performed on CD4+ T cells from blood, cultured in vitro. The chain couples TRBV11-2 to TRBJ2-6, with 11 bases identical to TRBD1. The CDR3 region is CASSSGTGGTFVLTF. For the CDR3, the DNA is TGTGCCAGCAGCTCGGGGACAGGGGGTACTTTCGTCCTGACTTTC. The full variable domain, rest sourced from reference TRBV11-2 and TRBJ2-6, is EAGVAQSPRYKIIEKRQSVAFWCNPISGHATLYWYQQILGQGPKLLIQFQNNGVVDDSQLPKDRFSAERLKGVDSTLKIQPAKLEDSAVYLCASSSGTGGTFVLTFGAGSRLTVL.